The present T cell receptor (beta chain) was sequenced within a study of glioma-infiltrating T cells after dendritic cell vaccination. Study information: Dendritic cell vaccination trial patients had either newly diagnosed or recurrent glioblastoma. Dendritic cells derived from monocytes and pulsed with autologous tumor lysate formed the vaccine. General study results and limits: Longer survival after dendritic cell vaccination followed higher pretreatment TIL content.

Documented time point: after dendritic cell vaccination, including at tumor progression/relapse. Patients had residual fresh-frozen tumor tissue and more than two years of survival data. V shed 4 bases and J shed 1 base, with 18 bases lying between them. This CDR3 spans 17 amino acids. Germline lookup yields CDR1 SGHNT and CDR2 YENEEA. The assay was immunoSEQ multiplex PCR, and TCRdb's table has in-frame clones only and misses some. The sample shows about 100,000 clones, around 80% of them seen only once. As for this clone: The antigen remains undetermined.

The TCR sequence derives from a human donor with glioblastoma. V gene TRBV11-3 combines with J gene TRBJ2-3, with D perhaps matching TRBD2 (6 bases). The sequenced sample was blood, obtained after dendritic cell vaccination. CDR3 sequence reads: CASSSSQAGLGTDTQYF. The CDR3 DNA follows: TGTGCCAGCAGCTCGTCGCAAGCGGGTCTAGGCACAGATACGCAGTATTTT.